These 5 T cell receptor beta chains came from one sample sequenced in a study of cytomegalovirus exposure and HLA in healthy donors. 60 Vbeta and 13 Jbeta primers were used in PCR. Here immunoSEQ multiplex PCR was the method, and the copy in TCRdb shows in-frame clones only, minus some. The sample shows about 200,000 clones, and 0.95% to 1.3% sits with its ten largest clones. The sequencing sample was made of PBMCs. The source of these receptors is a girl aged 2 to 9 in good health and CMV-seropositive.

The chain couples TRBV7-2 to TRBJ2-7; a weak D match, TRBD2 (6 bases). This CDR3 comprises 13 residues. Trimming stripped 5 bases from V and 4 bases from J, with 12 bases between. Germline V gives CDR1 SGHTA, CDR2 FQGNSA. The CDR3 region is CASSAIAEYEQYF. Written as DNA, the CDR3 is TGTGCCAGCAGCGCGATAGCGGAGTACGAGCAGTACTTC.

The chain links TRBV9 to TRBJ2-3; D perhaps matches TRBD2 (5 bases). The germline V gene encodes CDR1 SGDLS and CDR2 YYNGEE. This CDR3 is built from 15 residues. Trimming left V 0 bases short and J 0 bases short, with 8 bases between. The CDR3 coding sequence is TGTGCCAGCAGCGTAGTGCCGGGGAGCACAGATACGCAGTATTTT. Protein: CASSVVPGSTDTQYF.

The V and J genes are TRBV28 and TRBJ1-4, with 11 bases identical to TRBD1. The CDR3 totals 14 residues. Trimming removed 7 bases from V and 7 bases from J; junction bases left unmatched: 5. CDR1 is MDHEN, CDR2 SYDVKM, per germline. CDR3 bases: TGTGCCAGCACCATGGGACAGGGGGTTGAAAAACTGTTTTTT. This gives the protein CASTMGQGVEKLFF.

This chain connects TRBV6-5 to TRBJ2-1; D perhaps matches TRBD2 (6 bases). Looked up from germline, CDR1 is MNHEY and CDR2 is SVGAGI. The V end lost 7 bases, the J end lost 4 bases, and 14 bases lay between the germline ends. This CDR3 is 14 amino acids long. The CDR3 sequence: CASKEGGPYNEQFF. The CDR3 DNA reads TGTGCCAGCAAGGAGGGAGGCCCTTACAATGAGCAGTTCTTC.

The rearrangement links TRBV4-2 to TRBJ2-7; 7 nucleotides align to TRBD1. The CDR3 totals 15 residues. Germline V gene sequence: CDR1 LGHNA, CDR2 YNFKEQ. V lost 0 bases and J lost 4; bases outside the gene matches: 6. The CDR3 reads CASSQEGDSLYEQYF. CDR3 sequence (DNA): TGTGCCAGCAGCCAAGAGGGGGACAGCTTGTACGAGCAGTACTTC.